This T cell receptor (beta chain) is from a study of PD-1 blockade in classical Hodgkin lymphoma. Study-wide context: Nivolumab dosing for patients was 3 mg/kg, administered intravenously every 2 weeks. Study-level findings and limits: Patients were excluded if nivolumab began under 1 year after ASCT (the autologous transplant).

The germline gives CDR1 SQVTM, CDR2 ANQGSEA. With V trimmed by 6 bases and J by 3 bases, 3 bases remained unmatched. This CDR3 region has 13 residues. TCRdb's copy holds only in-frame clones and misses some; the assay was immunoSEQ multiplex PCR. The data show 65,000 to 95,000 clones, roughly nine tenths seen once. Each patient experienced a relapse that followed autologous stem cell transplantation, and brentuximab vedotin exposure varied. On this clone itself: The antigen remains undetermined. Other DNA sequences from this sample encode an identical CDR3 as well.

The TCR comes from a human donor with classical Hodgkin lymphoma. The specimen comprised peripheral blood mononuclear cells (PBMCs), sampled at baseline. The chain carries TRBV29-1 and TRBJ1-2; 11 nucleotides align to TRBD1. This CDR3 reads CSVRTGGDYGYTF. The CDR3 DNA follows: TGCAGCGTACGGACAGGGGGCGACTATGGCTACACCTTC.